The clone carrying this T cell receptor (beta chain) was picked up many times. This CDR3 spans 17 amino acids. Trimming left V 5 bases short and J 6 bases short, with 26 bases between. From RNA transcripts, TCR beta CDR3 regions were amplified. HTBI primers were the set used in a first-round RT-PCR of the TCR CDR3. TCRdb called the multiplex PCR reads again in MiXCR, with one record for every CDR3 protein. The data hold some 600,000 distinct CDR3 sequences, with over 11% observed a single time. This sample is drawn from a study of T cells in Graves' hyperthyroidism and ophthalmopathy. The overall study: Before treatment of any kind, peripheral blood was taken at initial diagnosis.

With a duration under 2 months, the hyperthyroidism was newly diagnosed in patients aged 18 to 65. This receptor was taken from a woman younger than 45 with Graves' hyperthyroidism that later progressed to Graves' ophthalmopathy. The chain couples TRBV12-3 or TRBV12-4 to TRBJ2-7; the D gene could be TRBD1 or TRBD2 (5 bases each). Specimen: blood. CDR3 nucleotide sequence: TGTGCCAGCAGTCCCCCCGAGGGGCTGGGTTTCAGGTGCGAGCAGTACTTC. Translation gives CASSPPEGLGFRCEQYF.